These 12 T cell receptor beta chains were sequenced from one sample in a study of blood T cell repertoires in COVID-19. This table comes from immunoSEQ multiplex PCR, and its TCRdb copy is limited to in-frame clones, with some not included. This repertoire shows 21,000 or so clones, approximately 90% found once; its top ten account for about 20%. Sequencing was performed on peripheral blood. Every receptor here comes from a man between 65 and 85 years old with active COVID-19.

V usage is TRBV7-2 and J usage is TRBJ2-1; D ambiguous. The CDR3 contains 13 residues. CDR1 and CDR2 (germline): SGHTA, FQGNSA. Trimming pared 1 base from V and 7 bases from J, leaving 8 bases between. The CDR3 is CASSLERVNEQFF. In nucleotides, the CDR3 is TGTGCCAGCAGCTTAGAACGGGTAAATGAGCAGTTCTTC.

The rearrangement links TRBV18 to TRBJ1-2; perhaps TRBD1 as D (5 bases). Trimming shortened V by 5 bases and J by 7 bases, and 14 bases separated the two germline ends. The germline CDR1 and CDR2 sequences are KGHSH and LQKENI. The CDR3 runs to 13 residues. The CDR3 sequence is CASSSNGGAGYTF. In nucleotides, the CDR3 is TGTGCCAGCTCATCAAACGGTGGGGCTGGCTACACCTTC.

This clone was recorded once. The CDR3: CASSQGTSGRLLETQYF. CDR3 in DNA: TGTGCCAGCAGCCAAGGGACTAGCGGGAGACTCTTGGAGACCCAGTACTTC. V and J are TRBV5-4 and TRBJ2-5; 14 nucleotides match TRBD2. The CDR3 runs to 17 residues. From germline, CDR1 is SGHNT and CDR2 YYREEE (reference sequence). V trimming: 4 bases; J trimming: 5 bases; junction bases outside the gene matches: 10.

CDR3 in amino acids: CASSPAGTRYEQYF. The CDR3 coding sequence is TGTGCCAGCAGCCCCGCGGGTACCCGCTACGAGCAGTACTTC. The chain carries TRBV7-2 and TRBJ2-7, with D tentatively TRBD2 (5 bases). The CDR3 contains 14 residues. The germline V and J ends were trimmed by 5 bases and 3 bases, with 14 bases remaining between them. The germline gives CDR1 SGHTA, CDR2 FQGNSA.

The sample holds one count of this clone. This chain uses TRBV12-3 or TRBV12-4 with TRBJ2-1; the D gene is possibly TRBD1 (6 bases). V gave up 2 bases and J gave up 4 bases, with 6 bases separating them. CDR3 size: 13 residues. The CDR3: CASSLQGYNEQFF. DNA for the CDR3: TGTGCCAGCAGTTTACAGGGGTACAATGAGCAGTTCTTC.

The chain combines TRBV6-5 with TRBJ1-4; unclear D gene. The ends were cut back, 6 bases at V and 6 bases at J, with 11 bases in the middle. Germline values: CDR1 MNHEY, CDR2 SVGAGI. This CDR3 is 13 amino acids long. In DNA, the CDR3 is TGTGCCAGCAGCACGACGAGGGATGAAAAACTGTTTTTT. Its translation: CASSTTRDEKLFF.

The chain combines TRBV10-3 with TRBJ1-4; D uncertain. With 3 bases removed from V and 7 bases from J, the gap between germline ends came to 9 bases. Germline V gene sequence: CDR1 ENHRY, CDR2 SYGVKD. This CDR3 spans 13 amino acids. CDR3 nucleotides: TGTGCCATCAGTGAAGGGAGGGCTGAAAAACTGTTTTTT. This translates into CAISEGRAEKLFF.

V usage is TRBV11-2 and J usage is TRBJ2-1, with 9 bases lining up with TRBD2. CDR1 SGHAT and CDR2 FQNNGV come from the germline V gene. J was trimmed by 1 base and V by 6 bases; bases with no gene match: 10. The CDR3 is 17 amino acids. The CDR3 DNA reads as TGTGCCAGCAGACCGGGGGGCGGGAGGGCATCCTACAATGAGCAGTTCTTC. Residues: CASRPGGGRASYNEQFF.

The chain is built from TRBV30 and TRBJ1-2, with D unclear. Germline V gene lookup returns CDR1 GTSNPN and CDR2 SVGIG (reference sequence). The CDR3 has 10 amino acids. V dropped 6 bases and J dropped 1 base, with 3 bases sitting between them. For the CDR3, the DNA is TGTGCCTGCCTTAACTATGGCTACACCTTC. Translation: CACLNYGYTF. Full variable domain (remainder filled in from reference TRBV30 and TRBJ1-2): SQTIHQWPATLVQPVGSPLSLECTVEGTSNPNLYWYRQAAGRGLQLLFYSVGIGQISSEVPQNLSASRPQDRQFILSSKKLLLSDSGFYLCACLNYGYTFGSGTRLTVV.

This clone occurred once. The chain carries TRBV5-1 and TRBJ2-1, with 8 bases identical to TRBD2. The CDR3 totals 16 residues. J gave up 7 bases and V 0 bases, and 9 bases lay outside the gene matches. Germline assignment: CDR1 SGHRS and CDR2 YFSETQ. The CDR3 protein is CASSLGIGGAGNEQFF. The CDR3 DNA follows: TGCGCCAGCAGCTTGGGTATCGGGGGGGCCGGTAATGAGCAGTTCTTC.

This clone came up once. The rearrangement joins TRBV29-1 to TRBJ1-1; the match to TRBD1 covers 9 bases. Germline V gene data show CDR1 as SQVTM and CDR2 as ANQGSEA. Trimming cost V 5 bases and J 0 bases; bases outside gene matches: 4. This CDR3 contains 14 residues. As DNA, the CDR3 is TGCAGCGTTACAGGGGGCCGGATGAACACTGAAGCTTTCTTT. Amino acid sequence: CSVTGGRMNTEAFF.

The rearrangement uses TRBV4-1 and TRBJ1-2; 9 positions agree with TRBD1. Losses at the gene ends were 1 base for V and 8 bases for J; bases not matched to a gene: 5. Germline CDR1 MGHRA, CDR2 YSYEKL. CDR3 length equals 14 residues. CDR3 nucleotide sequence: TGCGCCAGCAGCCAAGGGACAGGGGTAGGAGGCTACACCTTC. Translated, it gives CASSQGTGVGGYTF.